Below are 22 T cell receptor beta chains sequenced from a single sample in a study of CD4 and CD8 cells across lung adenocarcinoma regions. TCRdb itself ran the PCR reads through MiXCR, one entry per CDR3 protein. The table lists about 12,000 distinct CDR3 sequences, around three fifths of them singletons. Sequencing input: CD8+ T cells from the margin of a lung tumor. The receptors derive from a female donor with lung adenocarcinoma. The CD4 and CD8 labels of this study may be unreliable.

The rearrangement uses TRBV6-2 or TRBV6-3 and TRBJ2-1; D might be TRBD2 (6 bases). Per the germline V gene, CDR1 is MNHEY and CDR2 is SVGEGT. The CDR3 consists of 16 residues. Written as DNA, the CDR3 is TGTGTCACTTCGAGATGGTCAGGGACTCAGAACAATGAGCAGTTCTTC. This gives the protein CVTSRWSGTQNNEQFF.

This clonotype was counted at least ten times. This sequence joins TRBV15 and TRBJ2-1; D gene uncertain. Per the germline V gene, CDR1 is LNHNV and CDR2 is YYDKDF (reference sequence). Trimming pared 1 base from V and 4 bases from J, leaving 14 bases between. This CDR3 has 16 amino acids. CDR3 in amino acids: CATSRVAILEYNEQFF. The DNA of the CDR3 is TGTGCCACCAGCAGAGTAGCTATCCTTGAGTACAATGAGCAGTTCTTC.

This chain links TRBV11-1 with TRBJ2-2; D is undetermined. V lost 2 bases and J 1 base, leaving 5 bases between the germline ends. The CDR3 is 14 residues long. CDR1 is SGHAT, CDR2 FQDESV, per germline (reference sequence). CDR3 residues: CASSLHRNTGELFF. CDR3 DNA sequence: TGTGCCAGCAGCTTACACCGGAACACCGGGGAGCTGTTTTTT.

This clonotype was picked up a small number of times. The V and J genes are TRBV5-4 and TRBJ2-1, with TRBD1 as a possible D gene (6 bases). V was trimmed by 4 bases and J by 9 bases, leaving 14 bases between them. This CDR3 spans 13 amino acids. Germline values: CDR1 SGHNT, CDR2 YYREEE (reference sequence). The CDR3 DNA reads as TGTGCCAGCAGCCCAACACAGGGCGGTGAGCAGTTCTTC. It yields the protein CASSPTQGGEQFF.

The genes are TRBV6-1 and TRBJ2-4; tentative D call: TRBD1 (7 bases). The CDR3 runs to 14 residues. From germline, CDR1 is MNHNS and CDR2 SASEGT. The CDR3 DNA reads TGTGCGAGTCAGGGGGGCGGTGCCAAAAACATTCAGTACTTC. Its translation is CASQGGGAKNIQYF.

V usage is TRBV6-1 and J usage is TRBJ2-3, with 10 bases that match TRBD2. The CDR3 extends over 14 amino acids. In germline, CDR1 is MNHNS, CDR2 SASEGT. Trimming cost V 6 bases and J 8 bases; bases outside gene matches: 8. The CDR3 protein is CASRSGRALGTQYF. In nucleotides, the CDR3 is TGTGCCAGCAGGAGCGGGAGGGCCTTGGGTACGCAGTATTTT.

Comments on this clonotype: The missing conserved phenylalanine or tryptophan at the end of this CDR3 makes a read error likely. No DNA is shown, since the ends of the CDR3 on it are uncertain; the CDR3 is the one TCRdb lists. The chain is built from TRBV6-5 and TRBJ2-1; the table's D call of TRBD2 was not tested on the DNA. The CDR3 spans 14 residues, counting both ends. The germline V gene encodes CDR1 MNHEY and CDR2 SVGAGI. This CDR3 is CASSYVGNTGEVGS.

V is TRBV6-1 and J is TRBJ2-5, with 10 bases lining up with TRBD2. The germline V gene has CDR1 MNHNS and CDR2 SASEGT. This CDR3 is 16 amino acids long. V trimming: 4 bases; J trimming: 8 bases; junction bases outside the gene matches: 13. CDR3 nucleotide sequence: TGTGCCAGCAGTGCTAGCGGGGGCCGAACCACAGATACCCAGTACTTC. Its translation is CASSASGGRTTDTQYF.

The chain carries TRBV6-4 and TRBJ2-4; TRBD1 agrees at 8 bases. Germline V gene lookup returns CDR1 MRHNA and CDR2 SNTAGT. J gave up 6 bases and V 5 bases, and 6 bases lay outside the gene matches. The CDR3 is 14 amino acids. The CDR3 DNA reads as TGTGCCAGCAGTCCAGGGGGCGCGGGAAACATTCAGTACTTC. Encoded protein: CASSPGGAGNIQYF.

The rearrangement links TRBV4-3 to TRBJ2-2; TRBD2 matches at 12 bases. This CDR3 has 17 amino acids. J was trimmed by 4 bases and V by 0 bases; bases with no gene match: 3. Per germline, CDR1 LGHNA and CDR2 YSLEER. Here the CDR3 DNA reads TGCGCCAGCAGCCAAGATCGACTAGCGGGAGCCACCGGGGAGCTGTTTTTT. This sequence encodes CASSQDRLAGATGELFF.

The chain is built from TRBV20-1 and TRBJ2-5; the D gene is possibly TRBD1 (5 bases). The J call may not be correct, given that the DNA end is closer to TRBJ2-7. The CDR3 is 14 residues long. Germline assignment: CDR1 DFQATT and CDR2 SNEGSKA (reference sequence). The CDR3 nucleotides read TGCAGTGCTAGTAGTGAATTACAGGCCTACGAGCAGTACTTC. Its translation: CSASSELQAYEQYF.

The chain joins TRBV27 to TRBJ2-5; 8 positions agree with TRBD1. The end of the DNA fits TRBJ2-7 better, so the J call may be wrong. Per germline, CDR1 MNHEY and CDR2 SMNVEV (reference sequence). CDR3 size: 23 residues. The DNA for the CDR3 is TGTGCCAGCAGTTTAAGGGGGTTTGGGTCCGCAGGGGGCCGGATAACGCGCAGCTACGAGCAGTACTTC. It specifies CASSLRGFGSAGGRITRSYEQYF.

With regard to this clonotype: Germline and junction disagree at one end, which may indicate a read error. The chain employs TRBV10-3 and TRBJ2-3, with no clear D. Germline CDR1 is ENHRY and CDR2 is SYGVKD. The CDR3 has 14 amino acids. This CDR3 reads CAGPAEIIGETQYF. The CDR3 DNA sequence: TGTGCGGGCCCGGCGGAGATAATAGGAGAGACGCAGTATTTC.

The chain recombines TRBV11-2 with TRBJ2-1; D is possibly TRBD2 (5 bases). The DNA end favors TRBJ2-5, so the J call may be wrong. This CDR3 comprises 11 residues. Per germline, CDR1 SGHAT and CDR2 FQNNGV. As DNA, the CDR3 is TGTGCCAGCATGGCGGGAGAGACCCAGTACTTC. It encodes CASMAGETQYF.

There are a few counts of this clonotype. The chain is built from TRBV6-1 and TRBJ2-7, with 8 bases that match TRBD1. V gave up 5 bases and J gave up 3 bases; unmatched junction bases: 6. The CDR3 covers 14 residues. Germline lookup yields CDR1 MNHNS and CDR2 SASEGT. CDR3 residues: CASSPRGRVYEQYF. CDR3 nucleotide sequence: TGTGCCAGCAGTCCCAGGGGGCGCGTCTACGAGCAGTACTTC.

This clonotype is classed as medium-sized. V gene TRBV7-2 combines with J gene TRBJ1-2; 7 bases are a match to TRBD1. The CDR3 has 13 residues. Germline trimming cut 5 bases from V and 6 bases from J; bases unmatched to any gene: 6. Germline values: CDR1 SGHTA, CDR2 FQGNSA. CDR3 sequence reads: CASSRQGVDGYTF. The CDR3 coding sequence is TGTGCCAGCAGCCGCCAGGGGGTTGATGGCTACACCTTC. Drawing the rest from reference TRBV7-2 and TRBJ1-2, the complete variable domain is GAGVSQSPSNKVTEKGKDVELRCDPISGHTALYWYRQSLGQGLEFLIYFQGNSAPDKSGLPSDRFSAERTGGSVSTLTIQRTQQEDSAVYLCASSRQGVDGYTFGSGTRLTVV.

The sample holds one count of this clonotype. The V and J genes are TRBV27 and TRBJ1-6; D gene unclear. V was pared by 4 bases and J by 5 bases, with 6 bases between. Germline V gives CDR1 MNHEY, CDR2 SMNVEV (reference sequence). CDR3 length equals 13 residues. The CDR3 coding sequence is TGTGCCAGCAGTTGGACCCATAATTCACCCCTCCACTTT. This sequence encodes CASSWTHNSPLHF.

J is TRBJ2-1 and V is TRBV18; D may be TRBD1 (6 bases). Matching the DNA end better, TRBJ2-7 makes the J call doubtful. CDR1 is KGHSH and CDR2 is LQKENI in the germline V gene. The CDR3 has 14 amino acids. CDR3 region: CAGSGGCEPETQYF. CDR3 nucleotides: TGTGCCGGGTCTGGGGGCTGTGAGCCAGAAACACAGTACTTC.

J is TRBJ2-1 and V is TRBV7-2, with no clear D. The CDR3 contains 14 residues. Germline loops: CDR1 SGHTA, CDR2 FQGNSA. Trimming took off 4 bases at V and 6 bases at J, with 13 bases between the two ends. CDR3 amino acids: CASSYLDWGNEQFF. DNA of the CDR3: TGTGCCAGCAGCTACCTAGACTGGGGCAATGAGCAGTTCTTC.

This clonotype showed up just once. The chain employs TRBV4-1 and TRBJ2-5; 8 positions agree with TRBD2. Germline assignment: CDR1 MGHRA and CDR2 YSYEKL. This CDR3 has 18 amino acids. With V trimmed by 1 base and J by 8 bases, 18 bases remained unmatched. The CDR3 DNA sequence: TGCGCCAGCAGCCAAGCGGGCGGGGCGGGGGGTGACACAGATACCCAGTACTTC. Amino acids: CASSQAGGAGGDTDTQYF.

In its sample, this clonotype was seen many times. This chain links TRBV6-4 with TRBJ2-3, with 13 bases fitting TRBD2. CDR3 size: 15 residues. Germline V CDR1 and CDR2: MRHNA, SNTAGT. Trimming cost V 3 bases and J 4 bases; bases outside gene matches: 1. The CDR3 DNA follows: TGTGCCAGCAGTGAAACTAGCGGGGGGGCAGATACGCAGTATTTT. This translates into CASSETSGGADTQYF.

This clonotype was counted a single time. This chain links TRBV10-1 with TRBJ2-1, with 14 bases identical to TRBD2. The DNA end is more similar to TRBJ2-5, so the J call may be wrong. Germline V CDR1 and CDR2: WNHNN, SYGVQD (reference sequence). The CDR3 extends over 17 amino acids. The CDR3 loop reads CASSESKGLAGVETQYF. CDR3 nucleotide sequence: TGCGCCAGCAGTGAGTCGAAGGGACTAGCGGGAGTAGAGACCCAGTACTTC.